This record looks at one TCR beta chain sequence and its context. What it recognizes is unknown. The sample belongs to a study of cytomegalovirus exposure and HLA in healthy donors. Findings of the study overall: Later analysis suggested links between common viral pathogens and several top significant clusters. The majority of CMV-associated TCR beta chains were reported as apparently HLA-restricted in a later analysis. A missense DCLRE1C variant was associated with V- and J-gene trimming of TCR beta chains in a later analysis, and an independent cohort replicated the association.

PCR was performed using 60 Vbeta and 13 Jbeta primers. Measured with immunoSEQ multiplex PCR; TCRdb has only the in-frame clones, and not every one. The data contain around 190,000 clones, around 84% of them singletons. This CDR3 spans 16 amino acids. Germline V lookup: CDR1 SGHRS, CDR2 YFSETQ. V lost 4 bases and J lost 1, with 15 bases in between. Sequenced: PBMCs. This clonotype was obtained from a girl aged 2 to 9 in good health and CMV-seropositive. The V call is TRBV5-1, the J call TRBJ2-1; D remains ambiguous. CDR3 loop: CASSLYSHNSYNEQFF. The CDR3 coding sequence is TGCGCCAGCAGCCTCTACAGCCACAATTCCTACAATGAGCAGTTCTTC.